This T cell receptor beta chain was retrieved from a study of blood T cells in healthy people across ages. Study-wide results and limits: Age showed a roughly linear inverse relationship with TCR beta diversity per million T cells. PBMCs left unsorted prevented a conclusive naive versus antigen-experienced comparison. The percentage of naive T cells correlated strongly with TCR beta diversity.

Turning to this clonotype: The antigen remains undetermined.

For the second PCR, which ran for about 7 to 11 cycles, a sample-barcoded 5' primer and a J-beta primer mix were used. TCRdb reanalysed the 5' RACE reads using MiXCR and keeps one entry per CDR3 protein. This table has 630,000 or so distinct CDR3 sequences, approximately 31% appearing once. Donors ranged from roughly 6 to 90 years old and were healthy Caucasians in Russia. Between the trimmed V and J ends, which lost 5 bases and 0 bases, there was a span of 19 bases. The germline gives CDR1 SEHNR, CDR2 FQNEAQ (reference sequence). CDR3 length equals 17 residues. Source material: blood. This clonotype was obtained from a woman aged 80 or over in good health. J is TRBJ1-1 and V is TRBV7-9; D might be TRBD1 (5 bases). The CDR3 region is CASSPPGTYRMNTEAFF. The CDR3 nucleotides read TGTGCCAGCAGCCCCCCTGGGACGTATCGGATGAACACTGAAGCTTTCTTT.